Shown below are 31 T cell receptor gamma chains from a single sample sequenced in a study of γδ T cells in repeated Plasmodium falciparum infection. TCRdb re-processed the multiplex PCR reads via CATT. The sample has some 30,000 gamma-chain clones; more than 1.4% are singletons. Bulk repertoires came from Vgamma9/Vdelta2+ or Vdelta2-negative gammadelta T cells flow-sorted from PBMC. Sequenced material: gamma-delta T cells from blood. The receptors originated from a pool of human donors (malaria-infected and uninfected, not separated).

This clone has a handful of counts. With a far larger clone one base away, a read error is the likely cause. Other DNA sequences from this sample encode an identical CDR3 as well. The rearrangement links TRGV2 to TRGJ1 or TRGJ2. The J gene is not listed in TCRdb, so it was assigned here from a DNA match to germline. There are 13 residues in the CDR3. CDR1 and CDR2 from the germline V gene are EGSNGY and YDSYNSKV. The CDR3 nucleotides are TGTGCTACCTGGTCGGAACGGGATTATAAGAAACTCTTT. As protein: CATWSERDYKKLF.

Notes on this clone: The protein in TCRdb stems from a much larger clone and differs at residue 5 from this DNA's translation, likely a read error; here the protein is translated from the DNA. The rearrangement links TRGV8 to TRGJ1 or TRGJ2. The CDR3 spans 13 residues. The germline CDR1 and CDR2 sequences are VENAVY and YDSYNSRV. The CDR3: CATWNRRYYKKLF. Here the CDR3 DNA reads TGTGCCACCTGGAATAGGCGGTACTATAAGAAACTCTTT.

On this clone: TCRdb pairs this DNA with a much larger clone's protein that differs at residue 7, likely a read error; the protein shown was translated from the DNA. The genes are TRGV2 and TRGJP2. Because TCRdb records no J gene, it was assigned here through a match of the DNA to germline. CDR3 size: 13 residues. Germline trimming cut 5 bases from V and 6 bases from J; bases unmatched to any gene: 6. Germline-derived CDR1 and CDR2 are EGSNGY and YDSYNSKV. CDR3 sequence (DNA): TGTGCCACCTGGGCCCGTGGTGATTGGATCAAGACGTTT. Translation gives CATWARGDWIKTF.

Points on this clone: The TCRdb protein comes from a much larger clone and disagrees with this DNA's translation at residue 6, likely due to a read error; the protein given here is derived from the DNA. The chain has TRGV8 and TRGJ1 or TRGJ2. TCRdb records no J gene; here it was assigned by comparing the DNA to germline. J gave up 3 bases and V 3 bases, and 8 bases lay outside the gene matches. The germline CDR1 and CDR2 sequences are VENAVY and YDSYNSRV. The length of the CDR3 is 14 residues. The CDR3 sequence is CATWDGTSYYKKLF. CDR3 coding DNA: TGTGCCACCTGGGATGGTACGAGTTATTATAAGAAACTCTTT.

This clone has at least ten counts. A far larger clone is one base from this, pointing to a likely read error. The identical CDR3 is also encoded by other nucleotide sequences in the sample. This chain connects TRGV9 to TRGJP. CDR1 is GITISATS, CDR2 ISYDGTV, per germline (reference sequence). The CDR3 loop spans 18 amino acids. The CDR3 sequence: CALWEAPKGELGKKIKVF. The CDR3 nucleotides read TGCGCCTTGTGGGAGGCCCCAAAAGGAGAGTTGGGCAAAAAAATCAAGGTATTT.

This clone was observed many times. The chain couples TRGV3 to TRGJP. CDR1 VTNTFY and CDR2 YDVSTARD come from the germline V gene (reference sequence). Losses at the gene ends were 0 bases for V and 9 bases for J; bases not matched to a gene: 11. The CDR3 length is 18 residues. CDR3 DNA sequence: TGTGCCACCTGGGACAGGCCCCGGATATGGTTGGGCAAAAAAATCAAGGTATTT. Protein product: CATWDRPRIWLGKKIKVF.

There are a few counts of this clone. The protein that TCRdb holds for this DNA derives from a much larger clone and differs from the translated DNA at residue 6, which likely indicates a read error; the protein shown here is translated from the DNA. The chain has TRGV2 and TRGJ1 or TRGJ2. The J gene, not given by TCRdb, was assigned here from a germline match of the nucleotide sequence. The CDR3 totals 14 residues. Germline V CDR1 and CDR2: EGSNGY, YDSYNSKV. V lost 2 bases and J lost 5; bases outside the gene matches: 9. The CDR3 loop reads CATWDELVDYKKLF. The CDR3 DNA reads TGTGCCACCTGGGACGAGCTCGTCGATTATAAGAAACTCTTT.

About this clone: It is likely a read error: a sequence one base away is far more abundant. The sample carries other DNA sequences with the same CDR3. The rearrangement links TRGV9 to TRGJP1. Because TCRdb records no J gene, it was assigned here through a match of the DNA to germline. Germline lookup yields CDR1 GITISATS and CDR2 ISYDGTV (reference sequence). With V trimmed by 4 bases and J by 9 bases, 8 bases remained unmatched. The CDR3 covers 13 residues. The CDR3 is CALWEAPSWFKIF. In nucleotides, the CDR3 is TGTGCCTTGTGGGAAGCACCGAGTTGGTTCAAGATATTT.

A V gene of TRGV9 was called, but no J gene was assigned. The CDR3 extends over 10 amino acids. Germline-derived CDR1 and CDR2 are GITISATS and ISYDGTV (reference sequence). The CDR3 here is CACGRSLELF. DNA of the CDR3: TGTGCCTGTGGGAGGAGCCTTGAACTCTTT.

There are many counts of this clone. It is likely a read error: a sequence one base away is far more abundant. The sample carries other DNA sequences with the same CDR3. The chain uses TRGV9 and TRGJ1 or TRGJ2. Germline loops: CDR1 GITISATS, CDR2 ISYDGTV (reference sequence). Germline trimming cut 3 bases from V and 10 bases from J; bases unmatched to any gene: 9. The CDR3 loop spans 12 amino acids. The CDR3 protein is CALWEPRVKKLF. CDR3 nucleotide sequence: TGTGCCTTGTGGGAGCCCAGAGTGAAGAAACTCTTT.

This clone was detected many times. TCRdb assigns this DNA the protein of a much larger clone, which departs from its translation at residue 7; this likely reflects a read error, and the protein shown comes from translating the DNA. The chain has TRGV3 and TRGJ1 or TRGJ2. The J gene was missing in TCRdb and was found by matching the end of the DNA to germline. Germline assignment: CDR1 VTNTFY and CDR2 YDVSTARD (reference sequence). This CDR3 comprises 14 residues. After removal of 0 bases from V and 3 bases from J, the junction contained 5 bases not matched to a gene. The CDR3 nucleotides read TGTGCCACCTGGGACAGGAGGATTTATTATAAGAAACTCTTT. It translates to CATWDRRIYYKKLF.

To note about this clone: The protein recorded in TCRdb matches a much larger clone and deviates from this DNA's translation at residue 5, suggesting a read error; the protein here is obtained by translating the DNA. The J gene is TRGJ1 or TRGJ2, the V gene TRGV9. As TCRdb names no J gene, one was assigned here on the basis of a DNA match to germline. Germline values: CDR1 GITISATS, CDR2 ISYDGTV (reference sequence). The CDR3 consists of 14 residues. The CDR3 DNA follows: TGTGCCTTGTGGGGGGTGCCCTTTAATTATAAGAAACTCTTT. Amino acid sequence: CALWGVPFNYKKLF.

Concerning this clone itself: A read error is likely here: a far larger clone is one base away. This chain uses TRGV2 with TRGJ1 or TRGJ2. The CDR3 is 10 amino acids. Germline V lookup: CDR1 EGSNGY, CDR2 YDSYNSKV. CDR3 residues: CATWDVKKLF. The CDR3 DNA sequence: TGTGCTACCTGGGACGTTAAGAAACTCTTT.

This clone was found a few times. A far larger clone lies a single base away; this is likely a read error. The sample holds other DNA sequences that translate to the same CDR3. The chain has TRGV9 and TRGJP. The J gene, absent from TCRdb, was called here by matching the DNA to germline. The CDR3 runs 17 residues. The germline V gene has CDR1 GITISATS and CDR2 ISYDGTV (reference sequence). The CDR3 sequence is CALWEDGLELGKKIKVF. CDR3 in DNA: TGTGCCCTGTGGGAGGATGGTTTGGAGTTGGGCAAAAAAATCAAGGTATTT.

As regards this clone: TCRdb's listed protein matches a much larger clone and diverges from this DNA's translation at residue 5, likely through a read error; the protein shown comes from the DNA. This chain uses TRGV3 with TRGJP2. TCRdb lists no J gene, so it was determined here by aligning the DNA to germline. CDR1 is VTNTFY and CDR2 is YDVSTARD in the germline V gene (reference sequence). The CDR3 length is 13 residues. The V gene end was trimmed by 5 bases and the J gene end by 6 bases; junction bases not matched to a gene: 6. The CDR3 bases are TGTGCCACCTGGGGCTCGGGTGATTGGATCAAGACGTTT. Amino acids: CATWGSGDWIKTF.

This clone has ten or more counts. This likely traces to a read error, being one base from a far larger clone. Distinct nucleotide sequences in the sample also encode this CDR3. The V gene is TRGV9, the J gene TRGJ1 or TRGJ2. The J gene, left out of TCRdb, was set here by checking the DNA against germline. CDR1 and CDR2 from the germline V gene are GITISATS and ISYDGTV (reference sequence). J lost 10 bases, V lost 1 base, and 7 bases had no gene match. This CDR3 region has 12 residues. DNA for the CDR3: TGTGCCTTGTGGGAGGTCTCTTACAAGAAACTCTTT. This codes for CALWEVSYKKLF.

The sample holds many counts of this clone. A read error is the likely source, as a far larger clone sits one nucleotide away. This specimen includes other DNA sequences encoding the same CDR3. The rearrangement links TRGV9 to TRGJ1 or TRGJ2. No J segment appears in TCRdb, so it was assigned here by matching the sequence to germline. This CDR3 spans 12 amino acids. Germline V gene sequence: CDR1 GITISATS, CDR2 ISYDGTV (reference sequence). V gave up 2 bases and J gave up 10 bases; unmatched junction bases: 8. This CDR3 reads CALWEAGYKKLF. In DNA form, the CDR3 reads TGTGCCTTGTGGGAGGCGGGGTACAAGAAACTCTTT.

This clone was recorded at least ten times. This is likely an artifact of a read error, given a far larger clone one base away. Other nucleotide sequences in the sample specify the same CDR3. The J gene is TRGJ1 or TRGJ2, the V gene TRGV9. J gave up 4 bases and V 1 base, and 7 bases lay outside the gene matches. The germline CDR1 and CDR2 sequences are GITISATS and ISYDGTV (reference sequence). The CDR3 has 14 amino acids. The CDR3 DNA reads as TGTGCCTTGTGGGAGGTCGCATCCTATTATAAGAAACTCTTT. Translated, it gives CALWEVASYYKKLF.

This clone was recorded at least ten times. This likely came from a read error, as a far larger clone is one base away. At the DNA level, this CDR3 is encoded by other sequences in the same sample as well. V gene TRGV9 combines with J gene TRGJP. TCRdb carries no J gene annotation; the J gene was assigned here by matching the DNA with germline. Germline V gene data show CDR1 as GITISATS and CDR2 as ISYDGTV (reference sequence). This CDR3 spans 17 amino acids. Trimming cost V 1 base and J 7 bases; bases outside gene matches: 7. The CDR3 sequence: CALWEVEQELGKKIKVF. The CDR3 DNA reads as TGTGCCTTGTGGGAGGTTGAGCAGGAGTTGGGCAAAAAAATCAAGGTATTT.

This clone was counted at least ten times. This likely reflects a read error, since a far larger clone is one base away. The V gene is listed as TRGV9; no J gene was called. The CDR3 runs 21 residues. Germline values: CDR1 GITISATS, CDR2 ISYDGTV (reference sequence). For the CDR3, the DNA is TGTGCCTTGTGGGAGGTCCCCAGGAGGACGGCACAAGAGTTGGGCAAAAAAATCGAGGTATTT. Translating gives CALWEVPRRTAQELGKKIEVF.

This clone was observed many times. The sample holds other DNA sequences that translate to the same CDR3. The chain is built from TRGV2 and TRGJ1 or TRGJ2. Germline V gene data show CDR1 as EGSNGY and CDR2 as YDSYNSKV. This CDR3 spans 13 amino acids. V trimming: 1 base; J trimming: 3 bases; junction bases outside the gene matches: 3. The CDR3 is CATWDGSYYKKLF. The CDR3 nucleotides are TGTGCCACCTGGGACGGAAGTTATTATAAGAAACTCTTT.

This clone qualifies as medium-sized. The chain uses TRGV2 and TRGJP2. This CDR3 region has 13 residues. V shed 2 bases and J 8 bases; nucleotides not matched to a gene: 5. Germline CDR1 and CDR2: EGSNGY and YDSYNSKV. The CDR3 DNA sequence: TGTGCCACCTGGGACGAAGCGGATTGGATCAAGACGTTT. This codes for CATWDEADWIKTF.

This clone came up a few times. A far larger clone is one base from this, pointing to a likely read error. Other DNA sequences within the sample encode an identical CDR3. The rearrangement joins TRGV9 to TRGJP. The germline CDR1 and CDR2 sequences are GITISATS and ISYDGTV (reference sequence). The CDR3 extends over 17 amino acids. V shed 2 bases, J shed 11 bases, and the junction held 12 bases outside the gene matches. CDR3 in DNA: TGTGCCTTGTGGGAGGATGGTTTGGAGCTGGGCAAAAAAATCAAGGTATTT. Translating it yields CALWEDGLELGKKIKVF.

Many counts were recorded for this clone. Since a much larger clone is just one base distant, this may be a read error. The J gene is TRGJ1 or TRGJ2, the V gene TRGV3. This CDR3 spans 13 amino acids. V lost 3 bases and J lost 3; bases outside the gene matches: 5. The germline V gene has CDR1 VTNTFY and CDR2 YDVSTARD (reference sequence). The CDR3, as DNA: TGTGCCACCTGGGACGAATTTTATTATAAGAAACTCTTT. Encoded protein: CATWDEFYYKKLF.

In this sample, this clone turned up a few times. TCRdb's entry gives the protein of a much larger clone, which mismatches this DNA's translation at residue 5, likely from a read error; the protein reported here is translated from the DNA. This chain links TRGV9 with TRGJP. TCRdb supplies no J gene; here it was assigned by aligning the nucleotide sequence to germline. The CDR3 has 17 amino acids. Looked up from germline, CDR1 is GITISATS and CDR2 is ISYDGTV (reference sequence). This CDR3 is CALWGVTIELGKKIKVF. DNA of the CDR3: TGTGCCTTGTGGGGGGTGACTATCGAGTTGGGCAAAAAAATCAAGGTATTT.

In this sample, this clone turned up a few times. It differs at one base from a far larger clone, so likely a read error. Other DNA sequences in the same sample also yield this CDR3. The rearrangement uses TRGV3 and TRGJ1 or TRGJ2. The J gene was missing in TCRdb and was found by matching the end of the DNA to germline. The germline gives CDR1 VTNTFY, CDR2 YDVSTARD (reference sequence). The CDR3 totals 14 residues. The CDR3 reads CATWDRPRHYKKLF. The CDR3, as DNA: TGCGCCACCTGGGACAGGCCACGGCATTATAAGAAACTCTTT.

A word on this clone: TCRdb assigns this DNA the protein of a much larger clone, which departs from its translation at residue 9; this likely reflects a read error, and the protein shown comes from translating the DNA. The chain joins TRGV9 to TRGJ1 or TRGJ2. The J gene is not listed in TCRdb, so it was assigned here from a DNA match to germline. The J segment lost 2 bases and the V segment lost 0 bases, leaving 7 bases of the junction unmatched. From germline, CDR1 is GITISATS and CDR2 ISYDGTV (reference sequence). The CDR3 has 15 amino acids. The CDR3 DNA reads TGTGCCTTGTGGGAGGTGCGGAAGGATTATTATAAGAAACTCTTT. Protein sequence: CALWEVRKDYYKKLF.

A few counts support this clone. TCRdb's protein, taken from a much larger clone, differs from this DNA's translation at residue 5, likely owing to a read error; the protein displayed comes from the DNA. The chain carries TRGV3 and TRGJP2. TCRdb is silent on the J gene; assignment here came from matching the DNA to germline. The V and J ends lost 5 bases and 10 bases, in that order; junction bases with no gene match: 13. The germline CDR1 and CDR2 sequences are VTNTFY and YDVSTARD (reference sequence). CDR3 length: 14 residues. The CDR3: CATWGKKFGWIKTF. CDR3 nucleotide sequence: TGTGCCACCTGGGGCAAGAAATTTGGTTGGATCAAGACGTTT.

The table lists this clone with many counts. The identical CDR3 is also encoded by other nucleotide sequences in the sample. The J gene is TRGJP2, the V gene TRGV4. Germline CDR1 EGSTGY, CDR2 YDSYTSSV. V trimming: 2 bases; J trimming: 3 bases; junction bases outside the gene matches: 3. The CDR3 spans 14 residues. The chain's CDR3 is CATWDDGSDWIKTF. The DNA for the CDR3 is TGTGCCACCTGGGATGACGGTAGTGATTGGATCAAGACGTTT.

The sample holds a few counts of this clone. The V and J genes are TRGV8 and TRGJ1 or TRGJ2. The J gene comes from matching the DNA to germline here; TCRdb lacks it. V was clipped by 6 bases and J by 3 bases; unmatched bases: 11. Germline assignment: CDR1 VENAVY and CDR2 YDSYNSRV. The CDR3 has 14 amino acids. The CDR3 DNA follows: TGTGCCACCTGGCTAAGGGGCAGTTATTATAAGAAACTCTTT. Its translation is CATWLRGSYYKKLF.

On this clone itself: The TCRdb protein, from a much larger clone, departs from this DNA's translation at residue 12, likely by read error; the protein shown derives from the DNA. For the V gene the call is TRGV9; the J gene has no call. This CDR3 has 14 residues. Germline CDR1 is GITISATS and CDR2 is ISYDGTV (reference sequence). CDR3 sequence: CALWERTNYYKRLF. As DNA, the CDR3 is TGTGCCTTGTGGGAGAGGACGAATTATTATAAGAGACTCTTT.